This T cell receptor beta chain was sequenced for a study of T cells after posttransplantation cyclophosphamide. The protocol was immunoSEQ multiplex PCR, while the TCRdb copy is restricted to in-frame clones and leaves out a portion. Here the sample spans over 15,000 clones, 87% being singletons. This clone was seen once. Controls had myeloablative marrow grafts with methotrexate and calcineurin inhibitor, sampled at 1 year. The CDR3 has 15 amino acids. J lost 1 base, V lost 1 base, and 2 bases had no gene match. Germline V gene lookup returns CDR1 SGHVS and CDR2 FQNEAQ. The material sequenced was PBMCs, taken after an allogeneic stem cell transplant with a calcineurin inhibitor and methotrexate. The TCR comes from a male patient aged 45-60 years who received an allogeneic stem cell transplant from an unrelated donor, was CMV-positive, and had chronic GVHD only. Some of the T cells may derive from the graft donor. V gene TRBV7-8 combines with J gene TRBJ1-1, with TRBD1 matching 8 bases. The CDR3 is CASSLVQGANTEAFF. In nucleotides, the CDR3 is TGTGCCAGCAGCTTAGTTCAGGGGGCGAACACTGAAGCTTTCTTT. Combining the CDR3 with reference TRBV7-8 and TRBJ1-1 gives the whole variable domain GAGVSQSPRYKVAKRGQDVALRCDPISGHVSLFWYQQALGQGPEFLTYFQNEAQLDKSGLPSDRFFAERPEGSVSTLKIQRTQQEDSAVYLCASSLVQGANTEAFFGQGTRLTVV.